This T cell receptor beta chain was profiled in a study of beta chain features in type 1 diabetes. As for the study in general: Sorted cells numbering 107,917,701 were examined across all samples. Findings and caveats of the study: Fewer junction insertions and more nucleotide deletions appeared in type 1 diabetes patients. People with Type 1 diabetes carried modestly yet significantly shorter TCRB CDR3s in all four CD4+ subsets.

On this clone itself: What it binds is not known.

V trimming: 3 bases; J trimming: 8 bases; junction bases outside the gene matches: 10. Per the germline V gene, CDR1 is SGHNT and CDR2 is YYREEE (reference sequence). This CDR3 contains 17 residues. All of the isolated RNA was reverse transcribed, so expressed TCRB transcripts were sequenced. The study sequenced naive, central memory and regulatory T cell samples to an average of around 3.4 million reads. Sequenced by immunoSEQ multiplex PCR; TCRdb stores in-frame clones only, minus some. The sample yields about 660,000 clones, around an eighth seen once. The sequence was collected from a man younger than 35 with type 1 diabetes. J is TRBJ2-1 and V is TRBV5-4, with 14 nucleotides matching TRBD2. Sequencing used naive CD4+ T cells from blood. The CDR3 DNA is TGTGCCAGCAGCTCGGGACTAGCGGGGGTAATTAGTCATGAGCAGTTCTTC. Translation: CASSSGLAGVISHEQFF. The full variable domain, with the rest looked up from reference TRBV5-4 and TRBJ2-1, is ETGVTQSPTHLIKTRGQQVTLRCSSQSGHNTVSWYQQALGQGPQFIFQYYREEENGRGNFPPRFSGLQFPNYSSELNVNALELDDSALYLCASSSGLAGVISHEQFFGPGTRLTVL.